Below, 6 T cell receptor beta chains from the same sample are listed, as sequenced in a study of lymphopenia after photon versus proton radiotherapy. Clones were sequenced by immunoSEQ multiplex PCR, and TCRdb holds only the in-frame ones, with some missing. The sample holds tens of thousands of clones; approximately 88% are singletons and the top ten take around 2%. Sequenced here: peripheral blood, sampled from a patient treated with proton-based radiotherapy. Every receptor here comes from a man in his sixties with pancreatic cancer.

The rearrangement joins TRBV18 to TRBJ1-1, with D possibly TRBD1 on 5 matching bases. The ends were cut back, 6 bases at V and 5 bases at J, with 16 bases in the middle. The CDR3 sequence is 14 residues long. Per germline, CDR1 KGHSH and CDR2 LQKENI. The CDR3 DNA is TGTGCCAGCTCGCCCCGCAGGGAGGAGACTGAAGCTTTCTTT. Translation: CASSPRREETEAFF.

The CDR3 protein is CASRGTGGETQYF. The CDR3 DNA reads TGTGCCAGCAGGGGGACTGGGGGCGAGACCCAGTACTTC. This sequence joins TRBV7-2 and TRBJ2-5, with D perhaps TRBD1 or TRBD2 (6 bases each). Germline V gene data show CDR1 as SGHTA and CDR2 as FQGNSA. CDR3 size: 13 residues. The V and J ends lost 6 bases and 5 bases respectively, with 13 bases between them.

The chain recombines TRBV7-2 with TRBJ1-5; D unclear. The V gene lost 0 bases and the J gene lost 0 bases, with 6 bases spanning the gap. The CDR3 is 15 amino acids. Per the germline V gene, CDR1 is SGHTA and CDR2 is FQGNSA. This chain's CDR3 is CASSLARNSNQPQHF. Written as DNA, the CDR3 is TGTGCCAGCAGCTTAGCCAGGAATAGCAATCAGCCCCAGCATTTT.

The chain combines TRBV7-9 with TRBJ2-5; D may be TRBD1 or TRBD2 (5 bases each). The J call may be in error: the DNA end matches TRBJ2-7 better. Per the germline V gene, CDR1 is SEHNR and CDR2 is FQNEAQ (reference sequence). The CDR3 spans 13 residues. CDR3 in amino acids: CASSSGRIYEQYF. DNA for the CDR3: TGTGCCAGCAGCTCGGGACGGATCTACGAGCAGTACTTC.

J is TRBJ2-1 and V is TRBV2; 8 bases map to TRBD1. The germline CDR1 and CDR2 sequences are SNHLY and FYNNEI. V shed 6 bases and J 3 bases; nucleotides not matched to a gene: 7. This CDR3 contains 15 residues. The CDR3 region is CASSQDRGDYNEQFF. CDR3 in DNA: TGTGCCAGCAGCCAAGACAGGGGCGACTACAATGAGCAGTTCTTC.

This rearrangement joins TRBV7-9 to TRBJ2-1, with 11 bases lining up with TRBD2. The CDR3 loop spans 17 amino acids. Trimming removed 7 bases from V and 5 bases from J; junction bases left unmatched: 13. The germline V gene encodes CDR1 SEHNR and CDR2 FQNEAQ (reference sequence). CDR3 DNA: TGTGCCAGCAATCGTCTCCCGGGACTAGCGGACGACAATGAGCAGTTCTTC. Its translation is CASNRLPGLADDNEQFF.